This record concerns one T cell receptor (beta chain) sequence. No antigen is known for it. From germline, CDR1 is MNHEY and CDR2 SMNVEV (reference sequence). V was cut by 6 bases and J by 0 bases, with 12 bases left in between. The CDR3 consists of 15 residues. This sample was taken from a study of T cell responses to AZD1222 COVID-19 vaccine. Study results and caveats: Baseline serology detected seropositivity in only a handful of AZD1222 recipients. In the spike-specific TCR repertoire, nearly half reportedly target unmutated variant regions. Dominant CD4 TCR responses targeted spike regions 160-218 and 743-854. Compared with day 0, the breadth and depth of the Spike-specific TCR repertoire rose significantly after two doses of AZD1222.

TCRdb's table, derived via immunoSEQ multiplex PCR, lists solely in-frame clones and lacks some. The repertoire holds approximately 200,000 clones, with 90% to 95% as singletons. The rearrangement uses TRBV27 and TRBJ2-1; D gene ambiguous. This specimen was peripheral blood, taken 28 days after the second AZD1222 dose. This TCR was sampled from an adult who received the AZD1222 COVID-19 vaccine. The chain's CDR3 is CASSERQTSYNEQFF. CDR3 nucleotides: TGTGCCAGCAGCGAGAGACAAACCTCCTACAATGAGCAGTTCTTC.